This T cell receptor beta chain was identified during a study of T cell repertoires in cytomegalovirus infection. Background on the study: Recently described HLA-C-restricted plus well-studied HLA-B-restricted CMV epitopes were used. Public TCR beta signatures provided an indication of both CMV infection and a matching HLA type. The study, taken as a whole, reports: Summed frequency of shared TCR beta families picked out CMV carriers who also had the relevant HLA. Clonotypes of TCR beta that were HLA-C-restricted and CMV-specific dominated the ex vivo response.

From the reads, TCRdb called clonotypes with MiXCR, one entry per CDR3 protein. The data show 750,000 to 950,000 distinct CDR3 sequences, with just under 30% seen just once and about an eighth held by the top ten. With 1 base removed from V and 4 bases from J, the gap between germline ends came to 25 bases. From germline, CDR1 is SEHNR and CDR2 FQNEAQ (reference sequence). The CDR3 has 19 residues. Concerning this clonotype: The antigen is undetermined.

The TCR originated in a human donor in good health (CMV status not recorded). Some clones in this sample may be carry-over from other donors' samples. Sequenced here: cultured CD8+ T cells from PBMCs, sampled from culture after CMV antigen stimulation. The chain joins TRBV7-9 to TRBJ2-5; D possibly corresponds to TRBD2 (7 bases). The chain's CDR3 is CASSLEFGPAGTQGETQYF. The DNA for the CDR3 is TGTGCCAGCAGCTTAGAATTCGGACCAGCGGGGACACAGGGAGAGACCCAGTACTTC.